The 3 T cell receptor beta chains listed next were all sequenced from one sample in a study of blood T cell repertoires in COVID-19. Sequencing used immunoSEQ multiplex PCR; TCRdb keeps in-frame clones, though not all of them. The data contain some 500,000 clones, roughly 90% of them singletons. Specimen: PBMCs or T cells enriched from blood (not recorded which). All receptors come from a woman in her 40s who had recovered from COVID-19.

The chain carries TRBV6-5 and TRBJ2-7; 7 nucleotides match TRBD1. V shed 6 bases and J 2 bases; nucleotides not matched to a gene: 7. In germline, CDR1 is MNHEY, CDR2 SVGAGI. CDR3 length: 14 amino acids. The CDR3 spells CASSLRGNPYEQYF. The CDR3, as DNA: TGTGCCAGCAGCCTCAGGGGGAACCCCTACGAGCAGTACTTC.

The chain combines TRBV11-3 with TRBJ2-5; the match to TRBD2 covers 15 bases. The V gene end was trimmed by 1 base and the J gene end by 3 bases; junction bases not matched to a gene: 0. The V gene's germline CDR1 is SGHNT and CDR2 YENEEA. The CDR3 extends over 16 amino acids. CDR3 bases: TGTGCCAGCAGCTTAGGGACTAGCGGGAGGGAAGAGACCCAGTACTTC. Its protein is CASSLGTSGREETQYF.

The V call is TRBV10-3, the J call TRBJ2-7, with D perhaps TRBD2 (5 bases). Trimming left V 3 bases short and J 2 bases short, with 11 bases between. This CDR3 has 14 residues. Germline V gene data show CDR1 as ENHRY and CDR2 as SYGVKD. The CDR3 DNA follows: TGTGCCATCAGTGATCAACTAGAGGCCTACGAGCAGTACTTC. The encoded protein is CAISDQLEAYEQYF.